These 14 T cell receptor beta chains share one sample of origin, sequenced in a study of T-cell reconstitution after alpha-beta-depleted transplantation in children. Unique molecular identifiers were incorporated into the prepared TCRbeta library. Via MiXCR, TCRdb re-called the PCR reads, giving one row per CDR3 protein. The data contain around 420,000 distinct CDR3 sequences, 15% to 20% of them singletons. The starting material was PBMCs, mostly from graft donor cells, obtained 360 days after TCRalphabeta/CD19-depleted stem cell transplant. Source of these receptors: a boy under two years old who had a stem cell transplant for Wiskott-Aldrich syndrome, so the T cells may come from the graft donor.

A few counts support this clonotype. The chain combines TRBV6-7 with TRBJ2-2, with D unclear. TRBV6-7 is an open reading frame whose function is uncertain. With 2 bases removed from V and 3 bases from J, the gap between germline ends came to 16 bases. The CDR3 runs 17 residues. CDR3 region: CASSYPDMRRDTGELFF. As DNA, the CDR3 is TGTGCCAGCAGTTACCCTGACATGCGAAGGGACACCGGGGAGCTGTTTTTT.

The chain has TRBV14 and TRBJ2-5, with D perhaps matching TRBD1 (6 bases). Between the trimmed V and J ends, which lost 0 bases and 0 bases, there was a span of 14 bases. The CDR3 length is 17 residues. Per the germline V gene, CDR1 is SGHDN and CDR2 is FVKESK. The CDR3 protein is CASSQEWGHLYQETQYF. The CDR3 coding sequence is TGTGCCAGCAGCCAAGAATGGGGACACCTGTACCAAGAGACCCAGTACTTC.

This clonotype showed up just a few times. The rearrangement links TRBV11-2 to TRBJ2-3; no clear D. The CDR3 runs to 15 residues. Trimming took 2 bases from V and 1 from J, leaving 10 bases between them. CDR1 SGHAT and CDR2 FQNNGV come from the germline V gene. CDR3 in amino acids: CASSLSRPGTDTQYF. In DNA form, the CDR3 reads TGTGCCAGCAGCTTAAGTCGTCCCGGCACAGATACGCAGTATTTT.

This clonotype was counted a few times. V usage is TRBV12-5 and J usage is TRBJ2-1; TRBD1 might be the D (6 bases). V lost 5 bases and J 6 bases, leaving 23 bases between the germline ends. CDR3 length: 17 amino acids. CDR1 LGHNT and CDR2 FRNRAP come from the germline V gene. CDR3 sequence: CASGPSHPGQIANEQFF. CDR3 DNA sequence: TGTGCTAGTGGTCCCAGCCACCCGGGACAAATTGCCAATGAGCAGTTCTTC.

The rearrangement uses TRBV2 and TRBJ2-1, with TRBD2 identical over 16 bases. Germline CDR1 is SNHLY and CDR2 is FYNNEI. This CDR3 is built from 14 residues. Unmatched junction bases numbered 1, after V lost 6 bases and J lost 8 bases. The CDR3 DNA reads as TGTGCCAGCAGGGGGACTAGCGGGGGGGATGAGCAGTTCTTC. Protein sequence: CASRGTSGGDEQFF. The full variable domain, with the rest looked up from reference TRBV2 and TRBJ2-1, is EPEVTQTPSHQVTQMGQEVILRCVPISNHLYFYWYRQILGQKVEFLVSFYNNEISEKSEIFDDQFSVERPDGSNFTLKIRSTKLEDSAMYFCASRGTSGGDEQFFGPGTRLTVL.

CDR3 in amino acids: CASSLGGGTTTYEQYF. The CDR3 DNA sequence: TGCGCCAGCAGCTTGGGAGGGGGTACTACGACCTACGAGCAGTACTTC. This sequence joins TRBV5-1 and TRBJ2-7, with D tentatively TRBD1 (6 bases). CDR3 size: 16 residues. CDR1 and CDR2 (germline): SGHRS, YFSETQ. Trimming cost V 0 bases and J 2 bases, with 15 bases left between them.

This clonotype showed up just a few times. The CDR3 DNA reads TGCGCCAGCTCAGAGGCCATTAATGAAAAACTGTTTTTT. The encoded protein is CASSEAINEKLFF. This chain uses TRBV10-1 with TRBJ1-4; no firm D call. The CDR3 spans 13 residues. Germline lookup yields CDR1 WNHNN and CDR2 SYGVQD (reference sequence). The V end lost 8 bases, the J end lost 4 bases, and 11 bases lay between the germline ends.

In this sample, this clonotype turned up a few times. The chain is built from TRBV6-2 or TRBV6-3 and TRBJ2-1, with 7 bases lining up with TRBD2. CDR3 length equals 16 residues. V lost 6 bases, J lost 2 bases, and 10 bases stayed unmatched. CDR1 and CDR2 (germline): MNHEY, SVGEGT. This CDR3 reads CASSLAGAGAYNEQFF. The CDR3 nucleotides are TGTGCCAGCAGCCTTGCGGGAGCTGGGGCCTACAATGAGCAGTTCTTC.

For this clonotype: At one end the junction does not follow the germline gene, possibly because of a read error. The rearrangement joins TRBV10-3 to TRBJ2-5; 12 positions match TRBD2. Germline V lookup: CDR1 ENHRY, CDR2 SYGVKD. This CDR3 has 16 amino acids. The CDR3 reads CATSEGLLAGGETQYF. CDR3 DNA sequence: TGTGCCACCAGTGAGGGATTACTAGCGGGGGGAGAGACCCAGTACTTC.

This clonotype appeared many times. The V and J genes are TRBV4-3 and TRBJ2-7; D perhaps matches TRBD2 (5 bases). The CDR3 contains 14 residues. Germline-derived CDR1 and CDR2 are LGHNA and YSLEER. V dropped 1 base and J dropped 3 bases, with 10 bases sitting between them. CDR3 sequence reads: CASSQGPGYYEQYF. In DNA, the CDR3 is TGCGCCAGCAGCCAAGGGCCGGGATACTACGAGCAGTACTTC.

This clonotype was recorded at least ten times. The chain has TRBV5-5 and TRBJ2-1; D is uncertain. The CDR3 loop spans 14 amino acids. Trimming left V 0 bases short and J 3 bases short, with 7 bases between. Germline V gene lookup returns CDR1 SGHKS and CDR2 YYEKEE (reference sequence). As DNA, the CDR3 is TGTGCCAGCAGCTTGGGAGCCCACTACAATGAGCAGTTCTTC. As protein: CASSLGAHYNEQFF.

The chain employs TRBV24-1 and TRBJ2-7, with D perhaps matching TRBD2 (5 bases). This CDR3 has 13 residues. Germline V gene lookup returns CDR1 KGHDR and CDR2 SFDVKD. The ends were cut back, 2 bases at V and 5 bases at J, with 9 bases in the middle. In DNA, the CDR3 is TGTGCCACCAGTGATTCCGGGATCCACGAGCAGTACTTC. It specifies CATSDSGIHEQYF.

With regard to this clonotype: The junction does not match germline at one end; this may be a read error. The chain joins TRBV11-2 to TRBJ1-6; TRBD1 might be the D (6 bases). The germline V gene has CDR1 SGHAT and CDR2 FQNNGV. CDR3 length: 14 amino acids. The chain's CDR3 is CASSSGQQDSPLHF. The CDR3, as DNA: TGTGCCAGCAGCTCTGGACAGCAGGATTCACCCCTCCACTTC. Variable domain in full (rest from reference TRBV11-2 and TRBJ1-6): EAGVAQSPRYKIIEKRQSVAFWCNPISGHATLYWYQQILGQGPKLLIQFQNNGVVDDSQLPKDRFSAERLKGVDSTLKIQPAKLEDSAVYLCASSSGQQDSPLHFGNGTRLTVT.

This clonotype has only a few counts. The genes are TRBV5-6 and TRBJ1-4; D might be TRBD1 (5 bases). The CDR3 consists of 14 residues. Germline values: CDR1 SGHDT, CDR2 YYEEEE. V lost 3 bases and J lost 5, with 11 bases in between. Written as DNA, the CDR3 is TGTGCCAGCAGCTCTTTGGGGCACAATGAAAAACTGTTTTTT. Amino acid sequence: CASSSLGHNEKLFF.